One and the same sample provided the 29 T cell receptor beta chains below, sequenced in a study of T-cell memory formation after mild COVID-19. TCRdb redid the calling of the 5' RACE reads with MiXCR, one entry per CDR3 protein. The data hold some 150,000 distinct CDR3 sequences, with roughly a fifth observed a single time. The specimen was PBMCs or a T cell subset sorted from them (not recorded which). Every receptor here comes from an adult woman who had mild COVID-19 (a few samples of this study predate the infection). Cell type and time point are not known.

This clonotype came up a few times. The CDR3 sequence: CASNDWGGETQYF. CDR3 bases: TGTGCCAGCAACGACTGGGGGGGAGAGACCCAGTACTTC. This rearrangement joins TRBV7-9 to TRBJ2-5, with 7 bases fitting TRBD2. Germline CDR1 reads SEHNR; CDR2 reads FQNEAQ (reference sequence). Losses at the gene ends were 7 bases for V and 4 bases for J; bases not matched to a gene: 6. The CDR3 is 13 amino acids.

This clonotype came up a few times. The chain recombines TRBV6-2 or TRBV6-3 with TRBJ2-6; 7 nucleotides align to TRBD2. Germline V lookup: CDR1 MNHEY, CDR2 SVGEGT. Trimming at V came to 3 bases and at J to 4 bases, leaving 6 bases not matched to a gene. The CDR3 spans 16 residues. In DNA, the CDR3 is TGTGCCAGCAGTTATGGGTCAGCGGGAGGGGCCAACGTCCTGACTTTC. This sequence encodes CASSYGSAGGANVLTF.

This clonotype has only a few counts. The genes are TRBV12-5 and TRBJ2-3; D is perhaps TRBD1 (5 bases). Per the germline V gene, CDR1 is LGHNT and CDR2 is FRNRAP. This CDR3 has 15 amino acids. The germline V and J ends were trimmed by 4 bases and 5 bases, with 16 bases remaining between them. This CDR3 reads CASGSPPGREDTQYF. As DNA, the CDR3 is TGTGCTAGTGGTTCCCCCCCAGGCAGGGAAGATACGCAGTATTTT.

The chain combines TRBV20-1 with TRBJ2-7; D gene ambiguous. The length of the CDR3 is 11 residues. CDR1 is DFQATT, CDR2 SNEGSKA, per germline (reference sequence). Trimming took off 3 bases at V and 7 bases at J, with 10 bases between the two ends. The CDR3 DNA follows: TGCAGTGCTAGTAGCCTTCTGGAGCAGTACTTC. The encoded protein is CSASSLLEQYF.

The chain links TRBV7-2 to TRBJ1-2; D is uncertain. Germline assignment: CDR1 SGHTA and CDR2 FQGNSA. Deletions cut 1 base from V and 8 bases from J, with 11 bases between. The CDR3 is 13 amino acids. The CDR3 DNA is TGTGCCAGCAGCTTAGTCGGGCATAGGGGCTACACCTTC. Translated: CASSLVGHRGYTF.

The rearrangement uses TRBV24-1 and TRBJ2-5, with 9 positions matching TRBD1. Germline CDR1 KGHDR, CDR2 SFDVKD. There are 15 residues in the CDR3. Trimming cost V 3 bases and J 1 base; bases outside gene matches: 2. The CDR3 here is CATSDPGQGQETQYF. The CDR3, as DNA: TGTGCCACCAGTGATCCGGGACAGGGCCAAGAGACCCAGTACTTC.

This clonotype has at least ten counts. This chain connects TRBV10-3 to TRBJ1-1; 8 bases fit TRBD1. From germline, CDR1 is ENHRY and CDR2 SYGVKD. The CDR3 has 14 residues. The ends lost 0 bases at V and 12 bases at J; junction bases unmatched: 9. CDR3 residues: CAISESTGQGRTFF. In nucleotides, the CDR3 is TGTGCCATCAGTGAGTCGACCGGACAGGGTAGGACTTTCTTT.

The table lists this clonotype with a few counts. The chain is built from TRBV7-9 and TRBJ2-5, with 7 bases identical to TRBD2. With V trimmed by 6 bases and J by 4 bases, 5 bases remained unmatched. Per germline, CDR1 SEHNR and CDR2 FQNEAQ (reference sequence). This CDR3 spans 13 amino acids. The DNA for the CDR3 is TGTGCCAGCAGGGGCGGGAGAGGAGAGACCCAGTACTTC. Protein: CASRGGRGETQYF.

The chain uses TRBV5-6 and TRBJ2-2, with no clear D. Trimming shortened V by 2 bases and J by 8 bases, and 13 bases separated the two germline ends. The germline gives CDR1 SGHDT, CDR2 YYEEEE. The CDR3 contains 14 residues. CDR3 sequence reads: CASSFMRPRGELFF. CDR3 sequence (DNA): TGTGCCAGCAGCTTTATGAGACCGCGGGGGGAGCTGTTTTTT.

A few counts support this clonotype. The V call is TRBV2, the J call TRBJ2-1, with D possibly being TRBD2 (6 bases). Trimming left V 7 bases short and J 7 bases short, with 11 bases between. CDR3 length: 12 amino acids. In germline, CDR1 is SNHLY, CDR2 FYNNEI. The chain's CDR3 is CASKQLANEQFF. In DNA, the CDR3 is TGTGCCAGCAAACAACTAGCAAATGAGCAGTTCTTC.

This clonotype has just a few counts. This rearrangement joins TRBV20-1 to TRBJ2-2; D is perhaps TRBD2 (5 bases). The germline CDR1 and CDR2 sequences are DFQATT and SNEGSKA (reference sequence). This CDR3 has 15 amino acids. V lost 2 bases and J 1 base, leaving 11 bases between the germline ends. The CDR3: CSARFGEKNTGELFF. CDR3 nucleotides: TGCAGTGCTAGATTTGGGGAGAAGAACACCGGGGAGCTGTTTTTT.

V and J are TRBV20-1 and TRBJ2-7; 8 nucleotides line up with TRBD2. V dropped 1 base and J dropped 2; count of bases not matched to a gene: 16. There are 18 residues in the CDR3. Germline V gene sequence: CDR1 DFQATT, CDR2 SNEGSKA (reference sequence). CDR3 in amino acids: CSARVWGATSGLTYEQYF. In DNA, the CDR3 is TGCAGTGCTAGAGTCTGGGGGGCTACTAGCGGATTAACCTACGAGCAGTACTTC.

The CDR3 loop is CASSPPGQTYGYTF. CDR3 sequence (DNA): TGTGCCAGCTCACCACCTGGACAGACGTATGGCTACACCTTC. This chain links TRBV18 with TRBJ1-2, with D perhaps TRBD1 (6 bases). This CDR3 region has 14 residues. Trimming took 0 bases from V and 5 from J, leaving 10 bases between them. Germline values: CDR1 KGHSH, CDR2 LQKENI.

The V call is TRBV29-1, the J call TRBJ1-2, with 9 bases aligning to TRBD1. CDR1 SQVTM and CDR2 ANQGSEA come from the germline V gene. V trimming: 4 bases; J trimming: 7 bases; junction bases outside the gene matches: 7. This CDR3 region has 13 residues. The CDR3 DNA reads as TGCAGCGTTGGAACCGGGACAGGGACTGGCTACACCTTC. This codes for CSVGTGTGTGYTF.

This clonotype appeared a few times. The genes are TRBV6-5 and TRBJ2-1; 7 bases map to TRBD2. V lost 6 bases and J lost 7; bases outside the gene matches: 9. Germline CDR1 is MNHEY and CDR2 is SVGAGI. The CDR3 runs 14 residues. The CDR3 protein is CASSSLLAINEQFF. For the CDR3, the DNA is TGTGCCAGCAGCAGCCTACTAGCGATTAATGAGCAGTTCTTC.

This clonotype has more than one count but fewer than ten. V and J are TRBV19 and TRBJ2-5, with D possibly TRBD2 on 5 matching bases. The CDR3 runs 15 residues. Germline CDR1 LNHDA, CDR2 SQIVND (reference sequence). V shed 5 bases and J shed 5 bases, with 18 bases lying between them. Written as DNA, the CDR3 is TGTGCCAGTAGTCCTCACCGGACCCGCGGGGAGACCCAGTACTTC. Residues: CASSPHRTRGETQYF.

This clonotype showed up just a few times. The rearrangement uses TRBV29-1 and TRBJ2-5, with TRBD1 identical over 7 bases. With 2 bases clipped from V and 4 bases from J, the junction kept 19 bases outside the gene matches. Looked up from germline, CDR1 is SQVTM and CDR2 is ANQGSEA. The CDR3 runs 18 residues. DNA of the CDR3: TGCAGCGTTGAATTGACAGGGCCACTCCCAATGATTATAGAGACCCAGTACTTC. Protein product: CSVELTGPLPMIIETQYF.

This clonotype was counted only a few times. The chain couples TRBV30 to TRBJ2-5; 8 bases are a match to TRBD2. Germline CDR1 reads GTSNPN; CDR2 reads SVGIG (reference sequence). There are 15 residues in the CDR3. Trimming cost V 3 bases and J 7 bases; bases outside gene matches: 13. The DNA for the CDR3 is TGTGCCTGGAGCCCGGGGGGGGCCACTGCGGGGACCCAGTACTTC. Residues: CAWSPGGATAGTQYF.

The table lists this clonotype with a few counts. The chain combines TRBV2 with TRBJ1-1; D may be TRBD1 (5 bases). V lost 7 bases and J lost 10, with 13 bases in between. Germline assignment: CDR1 SNHLY and CDR2 FYNNEI. CDR3 length equals 11 residues. Written as DNA, the CDR3 is TGTGCCAGCACTATTAGGGGAGGAGCTTTCTTT. It specifies CASTIRGGAFF. The full variable domain, its missing parts supplied by reference TRBV2 and TRBJ1-1, is EPEVTQTPSHQVTQMGQEVILRCVPISNHLYFYWYRQILGQKVEFLVSFYNNEISEKSEIFDDQFSVERPDGSNFTLKIRSTKLEDSAMYFCASTIRGGAFFGQGTRLTVV.

This chain connects TRBV12-3 or TRBV12-4 to TRBJ2-1; 7 bases align to TRBD1. The CDR3 covers 15 residues. V lost 6 bases to trimming and J lost 0 bases; unmatched junction nucleotides: 5. Here the CDR3 DNA reads TGTGCCAGCAGCCCCGGACAGGTCTCCTACAATGAGCAGTTCTTC. Encoded protein: CASSPGQVSYNEQFF.

In its sample, this clonotype was seen a few times. This chain links TRBV29-1 with TRBJ2-3, with D possibly TRBD2 on 6 matching bases. The CDR3 consists of 14 residues. From germline, CDR1 is SQVTM and CDR2 ANQGSEA. V shed 6 bases and J shed 5 bases, with 18 bases lying between them. DNA of the CDR3: TGCAGCGTCCGTTCGGTAGCGGAAGGAGATACGCAGTATTTT. It encodes CSVRSVAEGDTQYF.

This clonotype was seen only a few times. The V and J genes are TRBV24-1 and TRBJ2-1; the D is unclear. Looked up from germline, CDR1 is KGHDR and CDR2 is SFDVKD. The ends were cut back, 4 bases at V and 8 bases at J, with 14 bases in the middle. The CDR3 has 14 residues. In nucleotides, the CDR3 is TGTGCCACCAGTGACCCAGGACGAGCAGATGAGCAGTTCTTC. Translated: CATSDPGRADEQFF.

In its sample, this clonotype was seen a few times. The V gene is TRBV14, the J gene TRBJ2-1; no clear D gene. Per germline, CDR1 SGHDN and CDR2 FVKESK. V was pared by 4 bases and J by 8 bases, with 24 bases between. This CDR3 contains 17 residues. The CDR3 protein is CASSPRRENKGRYEQFF. In DNA form, the CDR3 reads TGTGCCAGCAGCCCTCGTCGTGAGAATAAAGGTAGATATGAGCAGTTCTTC.

The chain recombines TRBV4-1 with TRBJ2-7; 9 nucleotides agree with TRBD2. The CDR3 contains 15 residues. Germline V gives CDR1 MGHRA, CDR2 YSYEKL. V lost 3 bases and J lost 4; bases outside the gene matches: 7. The CDR3 DNA reads TGCGCCAGCAGCCACGGGCTAGCGGGGACTTACGAGCAGTACTTC. Translated: CASSHGLAGTYEQYF.

V usage is TRBV3-1 and J usage is TRBJ1-1; D might be TRBD1 (5 bases). Germline lookup yields CDR1 LGHDT and CDR2 YNNKEL (reference sequence). V lost 1 base and J 11 bases, leaving 11 bases between the germline ends. The CDR3 extends over 12 amino acids. The CDR3 spells CASSQGFREAFF. In DNA, the CDR3 is TGTGCCAGCAGCCAAGGTTTCAGGGAGGCTTTCTTT.

The V gene is TRBV5-6, the J gene TRBJ2-7; D perhaps matches TRBD1 (5 bases). V dropped 1 base and J dropped 9 bases, with 14 bases sitting between them. The germline V gene has CDR1 SGHDT and CDR2 YYEEEE. This CDR3 is 13 amino acids long. CDR3 DNA sequence: TGTGCCAGCAGCTTGTTAACTTCAGGGCGGCAGTACTTC. This translates into CASSLLTSGRQYF.

This rearrangement joins TRBV12-3 or TRBV12-4 to TRBJ1-5, with D possibly TRBD1 on 5 matching bases. The CDR3 has 15 amino acids. The V gene lost 6 bases and the J gene lost 9 bases, with 21 bases spanning the gap. CDR3 DNA: TGTGCCAGCAGCCCGGATTCGGGGGGGGATTTGCCCCAGCATTTT. Translation: CASSPDSGGDLPQHF.

This clonotype appeared a few times. CDR3 coding DNA: TGTGCCAGCAGCGTAGGACAGGGAAACACCGGGGAGCTGTTTTTT. Its protein product is CASSVGQGNTGELFF. The rearrangement joins TRBV9 to TRBJ2-2, with 7 bases that match TRBD1. CDR1 is SGDLS, CDR2 YYNGEE, per germline. This CDR3 has 15 amino acids. Trimming removed 0 bases from V and 2 bases from J; junction bases left unmatched: 1.

This clonotype was observed a few times. The V and J genes are TRBV29-1 and TRBJ1-5; TRBD1 aligns across 9 bases. With 1 base clipped from V and 6 bases from J, the junction kept 1 base outside the gene matches. The CDR3 is 13 residues long. Germline CDR1 and CDR2: SQVTM and ANQGSEA. CDR3 loop: CSVEGQGGQPQHF. The CDR3 region has the DNA TGCAGCGTTGAAGGACAGGGGGGTCAGCCCCAGCATTTT.